The 15 T cell receptor beta chains listed next were all sequenced from one sample in a study of human T cells and chemical hapten exposure. TCRdb called the RACE reads again in MiXCR, with one record for every CDR3 protein. The table has fewer than 70,000 distinct CDR3 sequences, approximately 10% seen once. Time point in this sample: pre-sensitization, week 0. As for treatment: therapeutic diphenylcyclopropenone sensitization with weekly scalp DPC. The specimen comprised whole blood, sampled in connection with sensitization to the hapten diphenylcyclopropenone (DPC). These receptors were collected from a woman in her 50s with alopecia areata. Some clones in this sample may be carry-over from other donors' samples.

This clonotype has just a few counts. The chain employs TRBV27 and TRBJ2-2; 7 bases match TRBD1. J lost 5 bases, V lost 11 bases, and 5 bases had no gene match. The CDR3 length is 12 residues. CDR1 is MNHEY and CDR2 is SMNVEV in the germline V gene (reference sequence). The CDR3 sequence is CAGRDRTGELFF. CDR3 DNA: TGTGCCGGCCGGGACAGAACCGGGGAGCTGTTTTTT.

The V and J genes are TRBV4-2 and TRBJ2-2; the D is unclear. The CDR3 covers 15 residues. V lost 2 bases and J 2 bases, leaving 9 bases between the germline ends. The germline V gene encodes CDR1 LGHNA and CDR2 YNFKEQ. The DNA for the CDR3 is TGTGCCAGCAGCCAATCACAGCTCAACACCGGGGAGCTGTTTTTT. This translates into CASSQSQLNTGELFF.

This clonotype has a handful of counts. The chain carries TRBV2 and TRBJ2-2, with D perhaps TRBD2 (5 bases). The CDR3 is 14 amino acids. V lost 2 bases and J lost 6, with 10 bases in between. Germline V gene data show CDR1 as SNHLY and CDR2 as FYNNEI. The CDR3 region is CASSEKTGSGELFF. Written as DNA, the CDR3 is TGTGCCAGCAGTGAAAAGACGGGATCCGGGGAGCTGTTTTTT.

This chain uses TRBV18 with TRBJ1-5, with 10 nucleotides matching TRBD1. V lost 3 bases and J lost 10; bases outside the gene matches: 9. The CDR3 runs to 15 residues. In germline, CDR1 is KGHSH, CDR2 LQKENI. CDR3 coding DNA: TGTGCCAGCTCACCGGGACAGGGGCAGGGATTACCCCAGCATTTT. Its protein product is CASSPGQGQGLPQHF.

This clonotype appeared many times. This chain joins TRBV6-2 or TRBV6-3 and TRBJ1-6, with D unclear. Germline CDR1 and CDR2: MNHEY and SVGEGT. V was trimmed by 7 bases and J by 6 bases, leaving 13 bases between them. There are 14 residues in the CDR3. CDR3 protein: CASTNSATNSPLHF. The DNA for the CDR3 is TGTGCCAGCACAAACTCGGCGACTAATTCACCCCTCCACTTT.

This clonotype showed up many times. V is TRBV9 and J is TRBJ2-2, with D possibly matching TRBD2 (5 bases). Germline CDR1 and CDR2: SGDLS and YYNGEE. The V and J ends lost 4 bases and 7 bases respectively, with 11 bases between them. CDR3 length: 13 amino acids. The CDR3 nucleotides are TGTGCCAGCAGCTCCAGGACTCTCGGGGAGCTGTTTTTT. The encoded protein is CASSSRTLGELFF.

As to this clonotype: A much larger clonotype is one base distant, so this may be a read error. The J gene is TRBJ1-4, the V gene TRBV6-2 or TRBV6-3; unclear D gene. Trimming removed 2 bases at V and 2 bases at J, with 15 bases between. Germline values: CDR1 MNHEY, CDR2 SVGEGT. CDR3 length equals 17 residues. The CDR3 nucleotides read TGTGCCAGCAGTTACCAACCTAGGACGGTGACTAATGAAAAACTGTTTTTT. Translating gives CASSYQPRTVTNEKLFF.

The V gene is TRBV13, the J gene TRBJ2-3; 13 bases match TRBD2. The length of the CDR3 is 16 residues. Germline CDR1 and CDR2: PRHDT and FYEKMQ (reference sequence). V gave up 5 bases and J gave up 2 bases; unmatched junction bases: 4. CDR3 DNA sequence: TGTGCCAGCAGCAAGGGACTAGCGGGGATCACAGATACGCAGTATTTT. Amino acid sequence: CASSKGLAGITDTQYF.

The chain joins TRBV28 to TRBJ2-5; the match to TRBD1 covers 7 bases. The V segment lost 3 bases and the J segment 6 bases; nucleotides outside the gene matches: 7. Germline CDR1 MDHEN, CDR2 SYDVKM. CDR3 length: 14 residues. The CDR3 region is CASSLAQGVKTQYF. In DNA, the CDR3 is TGTGCCAGCAGTTTGGCTCAGGGGGTGAAGACCCAGTACTTC.

The V call is TRBV12-3 or TRBV12-4, the J call TRBJ1-2; D is uncertain. The CDR3 is made up of 14 amino acids. V lost 0 bases to trimming and J lost 4 bases, with 9 bases between them. CDR3 nucleotide sequence: TGTGCCAGCAGTTTAGCTGCAGATATCTATGGCTACACCTTC. It yields the protein CASSLAADIYGYTF.

This clonotype came up a few times. The chain is built from TRBV7-2 and TRBJ2-3; 9 nucleotides match TRBD2. The CDR3 runs 15 residues. V dropped 5 bases and J dropped 2; count of bases not matched to a gene: 5. Germline V CDR1 and CDR2: SGHTA, FQGNSA. The DNA for the CDR3 is TGTGCCAGCAGCCCAAGACTAGCGGTCACAGATACGCAGTATTTT. Amino acid sequence: CASSPRLAVTDTQYF.

Only a few counts were recorded for this clonotype. J is TRBJ1-4 and V is TRBV12-3 or TRBV12-4; D is unresolved. The CDR3 extends over 15 amino acids. V was pared by 0 bases and J by 6 bases, with 11 bases between. CDR3 region: CASSLAPSGDEKLFF. CDR3 coding DNA: TGTGCCAGCAGTTTAGCGCCTAGCGGGGATGAAAAACTGTTTTTT.

This clonotype was detected ten times or more. The V gene is TRBV12-5, the J gene TRBJ1-1; possibly TRBD1 for D (5 bases). From germline, CDR1 is LGHNT and CDR2 FRNRAP. V was cut by 1 base and J by 1 base, with 7 bases left in between. The CDR3 consists of 14 residues. In nucleotides, the CDR3 is TGTGCTAGTGGTTTGGGACAGAAGAACACTGAAGCTTTCTTT. This gives the protein CASGLGQKNTEAFF. Filled out from reference TRBV12-5 and TRBJ1-1, the complete variable domain reads DARVTQTPRHKVTEMGQEVTMRCQPILGHNTVFWYRQTMMQGLELLAYFRNRAPLDDSGMPKDRFSAEMPDATLATLKIQPSEPRDSAVYFCASGLGQKNTEAFFGQGTRLTVV.

This clonotype was counted ten times or more. J is TRBJ2-3 and V is TRBV24-1, with D perhaps matching TRBD2 (5 bases). The CDR3 runs 12 residues. V was clipped by 5 bases and J by 9 bases, with 11 bases between them. From germline, CDR1 is KGHDR and CDR2 SFDVKD. The CDR3 reads CATSGPGETQYF. CDR3 coding DNA: TGTGCCACCAGTGGTCCCGGGGAAACGCAGTATTTT.

This clonotype was seen ten or more times. The chain carries TRBV6-6 and TRBJ1-5; D remains ambiguous. CDR3 size: 14 residues. CDR1 is MNHNY, CDR2 SVGAGI, per germline (reference sequence). The ends were cut back, 2 bases at V and 4 bases at J, with 9 bases in the middle. The CDR3 DNA sequence: TGTGCCAGCAGTTACGGGCAGGTAAATCAGCCCCAGCATTTT. This sequence encodes CASSYGQVNQPQHF.